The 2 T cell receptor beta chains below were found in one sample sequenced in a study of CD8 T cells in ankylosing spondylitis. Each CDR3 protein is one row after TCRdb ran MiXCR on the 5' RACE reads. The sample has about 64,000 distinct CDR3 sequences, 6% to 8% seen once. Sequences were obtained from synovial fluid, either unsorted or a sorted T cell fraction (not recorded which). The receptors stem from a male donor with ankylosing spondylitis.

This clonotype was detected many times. The chain's CDR3 is CASSQRGLPQTGELFF. The DNA for the CDR3 is TGCGCCAGCAGCCAGAGGGGACTACCCCAGACCGGGGAGCTGTTTTTT. The chain links TRBV4-3 to TRBJ2-2; TRBD2 agrees at 7 bases. With V trimmed by 3 bases and J by 5 bases, 9 bases remained unmatched. Germline values: CDR1 LGHNA, CDR2 YSLEER. The length of the CDR3 is 16 residues.

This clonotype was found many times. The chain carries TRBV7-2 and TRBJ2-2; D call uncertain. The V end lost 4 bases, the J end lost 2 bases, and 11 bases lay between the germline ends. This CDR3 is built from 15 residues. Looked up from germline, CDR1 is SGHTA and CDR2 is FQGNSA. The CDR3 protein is CASSYSSTNTGELFF. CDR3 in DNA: TGTGCCAGCAGCTACAGTAGCACCAACACCGGGGAGCTGTTTTTT.